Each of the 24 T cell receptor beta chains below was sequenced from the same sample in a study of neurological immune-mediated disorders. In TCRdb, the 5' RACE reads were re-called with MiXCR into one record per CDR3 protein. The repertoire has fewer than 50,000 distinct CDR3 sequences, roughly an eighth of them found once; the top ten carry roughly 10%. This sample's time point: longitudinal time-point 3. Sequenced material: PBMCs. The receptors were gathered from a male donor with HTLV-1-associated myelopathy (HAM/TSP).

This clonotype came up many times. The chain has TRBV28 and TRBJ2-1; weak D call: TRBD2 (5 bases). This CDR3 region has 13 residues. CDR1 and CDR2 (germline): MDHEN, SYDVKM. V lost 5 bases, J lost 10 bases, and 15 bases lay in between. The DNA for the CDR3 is TGTGCCAGCAGTATTCATGGACTCGTCGAGCAGTTCTTC. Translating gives CASSIHGLVEQFF.

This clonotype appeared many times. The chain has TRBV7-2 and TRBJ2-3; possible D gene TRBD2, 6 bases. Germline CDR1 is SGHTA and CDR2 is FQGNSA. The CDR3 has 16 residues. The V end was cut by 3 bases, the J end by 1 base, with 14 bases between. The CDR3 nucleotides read TGTGCCAGCAGCTTGATCTCCGGGAGCGGCACAGATACGCAGTATTTT. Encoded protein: CASSLISGSGTDTQYF.

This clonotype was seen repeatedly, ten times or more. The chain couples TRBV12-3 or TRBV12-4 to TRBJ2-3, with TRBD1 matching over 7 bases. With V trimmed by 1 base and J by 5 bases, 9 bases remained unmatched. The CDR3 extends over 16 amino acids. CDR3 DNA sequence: TGTGCCAGCAGTTTAGGGCCGGGATCAGGGGGAGATACGCAGTATTTT. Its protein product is CASSLGPGSGGDTQYF.

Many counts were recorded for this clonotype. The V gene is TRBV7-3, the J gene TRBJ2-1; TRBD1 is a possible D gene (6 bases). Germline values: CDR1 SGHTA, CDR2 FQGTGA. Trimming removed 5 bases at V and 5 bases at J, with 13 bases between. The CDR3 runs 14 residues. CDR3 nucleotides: TGTGCCAGCAGCCCTACCCGGACAGACAATGAGCAGTTCTTC. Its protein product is CASSPTRTDNEQFF.

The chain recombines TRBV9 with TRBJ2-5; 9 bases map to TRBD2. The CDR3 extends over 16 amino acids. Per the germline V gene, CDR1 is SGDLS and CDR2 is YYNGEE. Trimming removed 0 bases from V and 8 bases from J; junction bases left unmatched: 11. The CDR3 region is CASSVAVAGAVDTQYF. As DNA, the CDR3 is TGTGCCAGCAGCGTAGCGGTAGCGGGGGCCGTGGATACCCAGTACTTC.

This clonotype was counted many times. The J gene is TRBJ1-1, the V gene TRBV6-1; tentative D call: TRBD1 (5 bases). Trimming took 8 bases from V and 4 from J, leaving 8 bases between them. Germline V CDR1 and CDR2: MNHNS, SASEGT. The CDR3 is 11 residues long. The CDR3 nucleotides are TGTGCCAGCCCGGGGCCCACTGAAGCTTTCTTT. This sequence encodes CASPGPTEAFF.

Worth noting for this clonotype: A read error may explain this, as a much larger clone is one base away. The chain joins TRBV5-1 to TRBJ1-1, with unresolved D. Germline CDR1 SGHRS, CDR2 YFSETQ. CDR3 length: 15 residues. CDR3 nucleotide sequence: TGCGCCAGCAGCTTGGTGGGAGCCGCGGAGACTGAAGGTTTCTTT. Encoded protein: CASSLVGAAETEGFF.

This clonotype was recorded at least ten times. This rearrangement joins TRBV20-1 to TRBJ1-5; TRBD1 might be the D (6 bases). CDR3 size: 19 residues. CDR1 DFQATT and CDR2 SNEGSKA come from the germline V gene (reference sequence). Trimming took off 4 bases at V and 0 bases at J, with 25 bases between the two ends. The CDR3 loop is CSATQTGDGTRFSNQPQHF. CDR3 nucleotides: TGCAGTGCTACCCAAACCGGAGACGGGACACGGTTTAGCAATCAGCCCCAGCATTTT.

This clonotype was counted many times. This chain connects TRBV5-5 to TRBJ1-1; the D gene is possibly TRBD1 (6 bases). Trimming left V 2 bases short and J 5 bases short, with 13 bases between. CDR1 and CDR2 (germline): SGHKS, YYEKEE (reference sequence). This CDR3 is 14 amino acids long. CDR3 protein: CASSLLHRDTEAFF. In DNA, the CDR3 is TGTGCCAGCAGCTTATTGCACAGGGATACTGAAGCTTTCTTT.

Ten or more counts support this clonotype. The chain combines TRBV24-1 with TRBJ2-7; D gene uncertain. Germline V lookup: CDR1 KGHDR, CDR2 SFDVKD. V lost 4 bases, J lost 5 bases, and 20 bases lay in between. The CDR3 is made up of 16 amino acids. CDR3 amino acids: CATSDHSQLNSHEQYF. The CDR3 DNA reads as TGTGCCACCAGTGACCACTCACAGCTTAATAGCCACGAGCAGTACTTC.

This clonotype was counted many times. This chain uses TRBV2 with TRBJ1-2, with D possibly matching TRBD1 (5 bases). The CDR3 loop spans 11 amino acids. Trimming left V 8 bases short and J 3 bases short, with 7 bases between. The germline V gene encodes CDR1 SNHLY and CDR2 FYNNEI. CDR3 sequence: CASGGYYGYTF. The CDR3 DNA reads TGTGCCAGCGGGGGGTACTATGGCTACACCTTC.

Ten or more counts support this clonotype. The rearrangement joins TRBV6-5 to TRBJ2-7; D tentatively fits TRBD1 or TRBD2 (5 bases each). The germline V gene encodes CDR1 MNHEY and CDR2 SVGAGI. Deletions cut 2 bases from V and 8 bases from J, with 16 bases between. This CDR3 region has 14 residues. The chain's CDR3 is CASSYKGTPQKQYF. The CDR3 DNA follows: TGTGCCAGCAGTTACAAAGGGACCCCCCAAAAGCAGTACTTC.

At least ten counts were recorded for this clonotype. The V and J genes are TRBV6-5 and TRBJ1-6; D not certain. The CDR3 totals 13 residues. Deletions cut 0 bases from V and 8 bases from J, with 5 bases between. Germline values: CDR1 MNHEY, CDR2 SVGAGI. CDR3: CASSYSSDSPLHF. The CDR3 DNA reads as TGTGCCAGCAGTTACTCGAGCGATTCACCCCTCCACTTT.

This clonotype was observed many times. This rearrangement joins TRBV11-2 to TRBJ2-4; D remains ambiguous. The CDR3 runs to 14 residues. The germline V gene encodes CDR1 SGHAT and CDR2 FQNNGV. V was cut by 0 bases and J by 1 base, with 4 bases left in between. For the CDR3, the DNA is TGTGCCAGCAGCTTAGACAGGGCCAAAAACATTCAGTACTTC. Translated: CASSLDRAKNIQYF.

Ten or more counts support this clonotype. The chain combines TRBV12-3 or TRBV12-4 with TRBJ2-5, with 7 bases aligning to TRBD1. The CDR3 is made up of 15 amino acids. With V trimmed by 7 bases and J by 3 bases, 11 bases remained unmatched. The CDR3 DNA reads TGTGCCAGCATACCATCGGGACAGAAAGAAGAGACCCAGTACTTC. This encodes CASIPSGQKEETQYF.

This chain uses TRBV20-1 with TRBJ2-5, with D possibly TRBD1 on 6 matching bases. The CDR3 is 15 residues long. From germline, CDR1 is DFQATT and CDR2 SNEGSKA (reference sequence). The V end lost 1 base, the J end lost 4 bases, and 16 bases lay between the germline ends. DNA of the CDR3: TGCAGTGCTAGAGGGTGGACAGCGTCCCGAGAGACCCAGTACTTC. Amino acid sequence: CSARGWTASRETQYF.

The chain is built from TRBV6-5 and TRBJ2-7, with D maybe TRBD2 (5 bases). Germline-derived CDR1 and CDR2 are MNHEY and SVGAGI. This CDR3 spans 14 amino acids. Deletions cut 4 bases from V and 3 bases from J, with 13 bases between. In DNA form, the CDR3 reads TGTGCCAGCAGTTCCCCGGACTCGGACTACGAGCAGTACTTC. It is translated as CASSSPDSDYEQYF.

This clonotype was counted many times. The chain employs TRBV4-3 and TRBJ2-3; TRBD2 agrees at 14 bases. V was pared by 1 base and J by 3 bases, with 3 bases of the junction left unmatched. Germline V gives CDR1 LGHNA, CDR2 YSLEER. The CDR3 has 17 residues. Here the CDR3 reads CASSQGGLAGGTDTQYF. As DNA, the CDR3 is TGCGCCAGCAGCCAAGGAGGACTAGCGGGGGGAACAGATACGCAGTATTTT.

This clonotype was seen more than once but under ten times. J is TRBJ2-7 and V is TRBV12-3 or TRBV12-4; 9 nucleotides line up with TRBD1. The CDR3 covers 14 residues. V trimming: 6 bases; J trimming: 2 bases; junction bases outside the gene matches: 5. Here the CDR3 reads CASSQTGGAYEQYF. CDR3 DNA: TGTGCCAGCAGCCAAACAGGGGGCGCCTACGAGCAGTACTTC.

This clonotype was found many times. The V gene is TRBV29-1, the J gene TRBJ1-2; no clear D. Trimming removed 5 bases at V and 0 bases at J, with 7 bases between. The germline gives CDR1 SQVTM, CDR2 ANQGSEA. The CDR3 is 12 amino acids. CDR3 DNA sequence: TGCAGCGTTAAGATTTCTAACTATGGCTACACCTTC. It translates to CSVKISNYGYTF.

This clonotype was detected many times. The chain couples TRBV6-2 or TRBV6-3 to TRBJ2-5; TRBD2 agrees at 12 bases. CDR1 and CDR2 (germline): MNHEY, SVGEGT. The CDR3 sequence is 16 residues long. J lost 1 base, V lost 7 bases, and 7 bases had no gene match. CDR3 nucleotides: TGTGCCAGCAAAAGGGGACTAGCGGGTACCCAAGAGACCCAGTACTTC. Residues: CASKRGLAGTQETQYF.

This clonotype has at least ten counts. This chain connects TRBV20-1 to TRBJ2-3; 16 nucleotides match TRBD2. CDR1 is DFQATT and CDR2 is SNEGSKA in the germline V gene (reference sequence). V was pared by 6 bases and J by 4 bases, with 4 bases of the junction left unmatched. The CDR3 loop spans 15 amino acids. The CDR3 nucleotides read TGCAGTGCAGTGGGACTAGCGGGGGGGCCAGATACGCAGTATTTT. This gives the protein CSAVGLAGGPDTQYF.

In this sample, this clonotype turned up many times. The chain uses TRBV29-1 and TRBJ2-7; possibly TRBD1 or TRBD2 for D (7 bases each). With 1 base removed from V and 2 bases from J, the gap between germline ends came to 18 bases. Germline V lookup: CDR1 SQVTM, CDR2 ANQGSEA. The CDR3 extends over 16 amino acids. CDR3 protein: CSVEGWGGTAPYEQYF. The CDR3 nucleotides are TGCAGCGTTGAAGGCTGGGGGGGGACAGCCCCCTACGAGCAGTACTTC.

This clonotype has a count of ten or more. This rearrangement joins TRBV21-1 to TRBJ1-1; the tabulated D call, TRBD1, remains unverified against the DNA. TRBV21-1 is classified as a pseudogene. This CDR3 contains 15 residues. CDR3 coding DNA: TGTGCCAGCAGCAAACCAACTACAGGGAACACTGAAGCTTTCTTT. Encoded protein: CASSKPTTGNTEAFF.